The clone carrying this TCR beta chain has a handful of counts. Antigen specificity is unknown. TCRdb analysed the reads with MiXCR anew, one entry per CDR3 protein. Among nearly 700,000 distinct CDR3 sequences listed, around 30% were seen once. This record comes from a study of T cell repertoires in cytomegalovirus infection. From germline, CDR1 is DFQATT and CDR2 SNEGSKA (reference sequence). V lost 6 bases and J lost 4, with 16 bases in between. The CDR3 spans 13 residues. Sample: cultured PBMCs, taken from culture after CMV antigen stimulation. This rearrangement joins TRBV20-1 to TRBJ2-7; D perhaps matches TRBD2 (7 bases). The origin of this receptor is a human donor in good health (CMV status not recorded). Some clones in this sample may be carry-over from other donors' samples. As DNA, the CDR3 is TGCAGTGCCCGGGGGGCCCGGTCATACGAGCAGTACTTC. Protein: CSARGARSYEQYF.